This is a list of T cell receptor beta chains from one sample in a study of T cell repertoires in cytomegalovirus infection. Each CDR3 protein gets one entry after TCRdb re-called the reads with MiXCR. The data hold about 69,000 distinct CDR3 sequences, with about 26% observed a single time. Their recognized antigens are unknown. The sequenced sample was CD8+ T cells from cultured PBMCs, obtained from culture after CMV antigen stimulation. These receptors all come from a human donor in good health (CMV status not recorded). Some clones in this sample may be carry-over from other donors' samples. Each CDR3 is given with its conserved first and last residue. The D gene is left open where the match is weak. A clone size is listed for some rows: how often the clone was seen (once, few, many), or a class if it is expanded.

>few|TRBV7-9|16|TRBD1|TRBJ2-3
TGTGCCAGCAGCTCTGGACAGGGGCCCCGGGCAGATACGCAGTATTTT
CASSSGQGPRADTQYF
>.|TRBV30|12|.|TRBJ2-7
TGTGCCTGGGGAGAGATCTCCTACGAGCAGTACTTC
CAWGEISYEQYF
>few|TRBV19|14|.|TRBJ1-1
TGTGCCAGTAGTGACAGGATAGGGGACCCTGAAGCTTTCTTT
CASSDRIGDPEAFF
>.|TRBV5-6|16|.|TRBJ1-4
TGTGCCAGCAGCCGGGACTCTATTGCAACTAATGAAAAACTGTTTTTT
CASSRDSIATNEKLFF
>.|TRBV7-6|16|.|TRBJ1-4
TGTGCCAGCAGCCCGAGCCACACGGGAGCCTACGAAAAACTGTTTTTT
CASSPSHTGAYEKLFF
>few|TRBV27|17|TRBD1|TRBJ2-3
TGTGCCAGCAGTTTAATACCCACAGGGGCTAGCACAGATACGCAGTATTTT
CASSLIPTGASTDTQYF
>many|TRBV11-2|15|TRBD2|TRBJ2-7
TGTGCCAGCAGCCCCGGGACTAGCGGGAGAAACGAGCAGTACTTC
CASSPGTSGRNEQYF
>few|TRBV6-2/TRBV6-3|15|TRBD1|TRBJ2-3
TGTGCCAGCAGTTACTTGGGACAGTTCACAGATACGCAGTATTTT
CASSYLGQFTDTQYF
>medium-sized|TRBV12-3/TRBV12-4|15|TRBD2|TRBJ2-1
TGTGCCAGCAGTTTGTCTTGGCGGGGGGGCCTTGAGCAGTTCTTC
CASSLSWRGGLEQFF
>.|TRBV7-9|14|.|TRBJ2-2
TGTGCCAGCAGCTCAGGGACTTCCCCCGGGGAGCTGTTTTTT
CASSSGTSPGELFF
>few|TRBV12-3/TRBV12-4|17|TRBD2|TRBJ2-2
TGTGCCAGCAGTCCCCCCCTCGGGACTAGCGAAACCGGGGAGCTGTTTTTT
CASSPPLGTSETGELFF
>few|TRBV7-9|17|TRBD1|TRBJ2-7
TGTGCCAGCACCGACCCATTGAGGGGGACAGGGGGCTACGAGCAGTACTTC
CASTDPLRGTGGYEQYF
>.|TRBV10-3|15|TRBD2|TRBJ2-1
TGTGCCATCAGTGGGACTAGCGGGGGGGACAATGAGCAGTTCTTC
CAISGTSGGDNEQFF
>once|TRBV29-1|13|.|TRBJ1-1
TGCAGCGGCCTACAGGATTCGAACACTGAAGCTTTCTTT
CSGLQDSNTEAFF
>few|TRBV7-2|13|.|TRBJ1-6
TGTGCCAGCAGCCCAACATGGAATTCACCCCTCCACTTT
CASSPTWNSPLHF
>.|TRBV15|18|.|TRBJ2-6
TGTGCCACCAGCAGATCTTCCTCCCAGGTATCTGGGGCCAACGTCCTGACTTTC
CATSRSSSQVSGANVLTF
>.|TRBV10-3|15|TRBD2|TRBJ2-7
TGTGCCATCAGTGCTTATGGGACTAGCTCCTACGAGCAGTACTTC
CAISAYGTSSYEQYF
>many|TRBV14|14|.|TRBJ2-7
TGTGCCAGCAGCCAAGTTAGGGGGGCGGCCGAGCAGTACTTC
CASSQVRGAAEQYF
>many|TRBV11-2|17|.|TRBJ1-5
TGTGCCAGCAGCTTAGATGGAGGTCTGTATAGCAATCAGCCCCAGCATTTT
CASSLDGGLYSNQPQHF
>many|TRBV7-2|14|.|TRBJ2-1
TGTGCCAGCAGCTTAGCGGGGGGCGGCAATGAGCAGTTCTTC
CASSLAGGGNEQFF
>.|TRBV7-9|12|.|TRBJ2-5
TGTGCCAGCAACCTGGTCGAAGAGACCCAGTACTTC
CASNLVEETQYF
>.|TRBV4-3|15|.|TRBJ2-7
TGCGCCAGCAGCCAAGATTGGCAGGGTTCCTACGAGCAGTACTTC
CASSQDWQGSYEQYF
>few|TRBV27|16|TRBD2|TRBJ2-7
TGTGCCAGCAGTCCGGGACTAGCGGAGACCGTCTACGAGCAGTACTTC
CASSPGLAETVYEQYF
>.|TRBV7-9|15|TRBD1|TRBJ2-1
TGTGCCAGCAGCACCCGACAGGGATTTCGCAATGAGCAGTTCTTC
CASSTRQGFRNEQFF
>.|TRBV12-3/TRBV12-4|16|TRBD2|TRBJ2-5
TGTGCCAGCAGTGCCCGGGTAGCGGGAGGCGGAGAGACCCAGTACTTC
CASSARVAGGGETQYF
>.|TRBV29-1|15|TRBD1|TRBJ1-5
TGCAGCGACATGGAGGGGGCATGTGGCAATCAGCCCCAGCATTTT
CSDMEGACGNQPQHF
>.|TRBV27|14|.|TRBJ1-5
TGTGCCAGCAGTCTCACAGGGAACAATCAGCCCCAGCATTTT
CASSLTGNNQPQHF
>.|TRBV11-2|18|.|TRBJ1-4
TGTGCCAGCAGCTCGCAGTTGGGGACACAACTTTCGAATGAAAAACTGTTTTTT
CASSSQLGTQLSNEKLFF
>many|TRBV7-9|16|TRBD1|TRBJ1-1
TGTGCCAGCAGCTTACCTCAGGGGGTTGGGGGCACTGAAGCTTTCTTT
CASSLPQGVGGTEAFF
>.|TRBV9|14|.|TRBJ2-7
TGTGCCAGCAGCCCCTCGGGTCGTCTCTACGAGCAGTACTTC
CASSPSGRLYEQYF
>.|TRBV6-5|14|.|TRBJ2-5
TGTGCCAGCAGTTACTCGGGGGCCGCAGAGACCCAGTACTTC
CASSYSGAAETQYF